The 2 T cell receptor beta chains in this list originate from one sample, sequenced in a study of shared T cell receptors in the human thymus. The protocol was immunoSEQ multiplex PCR, while the TCRdb copy is restricted to in-frame clones and leaves out a portion. Here the sample spans approximately 660,000 clones, approximately 90% being singletons. This sample also belongs to another study, concerning human thymus T cells.

Sequences were obtained from thymocytes. These receptor sequences come from a boy under two years old with a congenital heart defect.

This chain joins TRBV9 and TRBJ1-2; perhaps TRBD1 as D (6 bases). The CDR3 is made up of 13 amino acids. Germline assignment: CDR1 SGDLS and CDR2 YYNGEE. V lost 5 bases to trimming and J lost 2 bases, with 10 bases between them. The CDR3 DNA follows: TGTGCCAGCAGAGAACAGGGAAACTATGGCTACACCTTC. Translating it yields CASREQGNYGYTF.

The genes are TRBV11-2 and TRBJ2-1, with 8 bases identical to TRBD2. The junction had 6 bases not matched to a gene; V was cut back by 2 bases and J by 0 bases. This CDR3 region has 17 residues. Germline loops: CDR1 SGHAT, CDR2 FQNNGV. The CDR3 region has the DNA TGTGCCAGCAGCTTACGCACTAGCGGACCCTCCTACAATGAGCAGTTCTTC. This gives the protein CASSLRTSGPSYNEQFF.